A selection of T cell receptor beta chains follows, all from one sample in a study of blood T cells in healthy people across ages. TCRdb called the 5' RACE reads again in MiXCR, with one record for every CDR3 protein. This sample yields fewer than 650,000 distinct CDR3 sequences, of which about 26% are seen a single time; 3.6% belongs to the top ten. These same data were also listed under a study on T cells of mothers and their children.

Sequences were obtained from blood. The receptors here all came from a boy younger than 10 in good health. Both conserved end residues are part of each CDR3. Each record gives: V gene, J gene, D gene, clone size, CDR3 DNA, CDR3 protein. A D gene is named only where the DNA matches it firmly. Only part of the rows carry a size: once, few, many, or a class if the clone is expanded.

v_gene: TRBV11-2; j_gene: TRBJ1-1; d_gene: TRBD1; abundance: few; CDR3nt: TGTGCCAGCAGCCGAGGACAGGCCTCTAGGTTGGGGGCTGAAGCTTTCTTT; CDR3aa: CASSRGQASRLGAEAFF
v_gene: TRBV29-1; j_gene: TRBJ2-2; d_gene: TRBD2; abundance: few; CDR3nt: TGCAGCGCCCGGGGGGACCAGAACACCGGGGAGCTGTTTTTT; CDR3aa: CSARGDQNTGELFF
v_gene: TRBV12-3/TRBV12-4; j_gene: TRBJ1-1; d_gene: NA; abundance: NA; CDR3nt: TGTGCCAGCAGTTTAGGGGTTTGGAACACTGAAGCTTTCTTT; CDR3aa: CASSLGVWNTEAFF
v_gene: TRBV3-1; j_gene: TRBJ2-1; d_gene: NA; abundance: few; CDR3nt: TGTGCCAGCAGCCAATGGGAAGCCTACAATGAGCAGTTCTTC; CDR3aa: CASSQWEAYNEQFF
v_gene: TRBV7-2; j_gene: TRBJ2-1; d_gene: NA; abundance: NA; CDR3nt: TGTGCCAGCAACGAGTCCCCGGGATTCTACAATGAGCAGTTCTTC; CDR3aa: CASNESPGFYNEQFF
v_gene: TRBV5-1; j_gene: TRBJ2-5; d_gene: NA; abundance: NA; CDR3nt: TGCGCCAGCAGCCCCGGGGACCACTCCAAAGGAGAGACCCAGTACTTC; CDR3aa: CASSPGDHSKGETQYF
v_gene: TRBV6-2/TRBV6-3; j_gene: TRBJ2-5; d_gene: NA; abundance: NA; CDR3nt: TGTGCCAGCAGTACACGACAGGGTCGGGAGTTCTTC; CDR3aa: CASSTRQGREFF
v_gene: TRBV13; j_gene: TRBJ1-3; d_gene: NA; abundance: NA; CDR3nt: TGTGCCAGCAGCTCGTTAGGGTTTGCTGGAAACACCATATATTTT; CDR3aa: CASSSLGFAGNTIYF
v_gene: TRBV29-1; j_gene: TRBJ1-4; d_gene: NA; abundance: NA; CDR3nt: TGCAGCGTTGTGGGGACGGATAATGAAAAACTGTTTTTT; CDR3aa: CSVVGTDNEKLFF
v_gene: TRBV20-1; j_gene: TRBJ2-1; d_gene: NA; abundance: few; CDR3nt: TGCAGTGCTAGAGAGGCTGGGGGGAATGAGCAGTTCTTC; CDR3aa: CSAREAGGNEQFF
v_gene: TRBV6-5; j_gene: TRBJ2-1; d_gene: NA; abundance: NA; CDR3nt: TGTGCCAGCAGTTCGGACCTTCCCCGGGATGAGCAGTTCTTC; CDR3aa: CASSSDLPRDEQFF
v_gene: TRBV6-1; j_gene: TRBJ2-1; d_gene: NA; abundance: NA; CDR3nt: TGTGCCAGCAGTGAGCAAACTTACAATGAGCAGTTCTTT; CDR3aa: CASSEQTYNEQFF
v_gene: TRBV29-1; j_gene: TRBJ2-1; d_gene: TRBD2; abundance: NA; CDR3nt: TGCAGCGTCCAGAGCGGGGGGGTCAATGAGCAGTTCTTC; CDR3aa: CSVQSGGVNEQFF
v_gene: TRBV7-9; j_gene: TRBJ2-7; d_gene: NA; abundance: few; CDR3nt: TGTGCCAGCAGCTTAGCTCTCCAGACCGAGCAGTACTTC; CDR3aa: CASSLALQTEQYF
v_gene: TRBV20-1; j_gene: TRBJ2-1; d_gene: TRBD2; abundance: once; CDR3nt: TGCAGTGCTACCAAGCGGGAGGGCCGCGATGAGCAGTTCTTC; CDR3aa: CSATKREGRDEQFF
v_gene: TRBV5-1; j_gene: TRBJ2-1; d_gene: NA; abundance: NA; CDR3nt: TGCGCCAGCAGCGGCCGGACTGGGGTAGAGCAGTTCTTC; CDR3aa: CASSGRTGVEQFF
v_gene: TRBV7-2; j_gene: TRBJ2-5; d_gene: TRBD2; abundance: NA; CDR3nt: TGTGCCAGCAGCTTAGAGCCAGCGGGAGGGAGGAGGCCTCAAGAGACCCAGTACTTC; CDR3aa: CASSLEPAGGRRPQETQYF
v_gene: TRBV5-1; j_gene: TRBJ1-3; d_gene: NA; abundance: NA; CDR3nt: TGCGCCAGCAGCGAGCAGGGACACCGACTCTCTGGAAACACCATATATTTT; CDR3aa: CASSEQGHRLSGNTIYF
v_gene: TRBV5-1; j_gene: TRBJ2-1; d_gene: NA; abundance: few; CDR3nt: TGCGCCAGCAGCCTCACCGGGACCGTTGCCTACAATGAGCAGTTCTTC; CDR3aa: CASSLTGTVAYNEQFF
v_gene: TRBV9; j_gene: TRBJ2-2; d_gene: TRBD1; abundance: few; CDR3nt: TGTGCCAGCAGCCCGACAGGGATAGCCGGGGAGCTGTTTTTT; CDR3aa: CASSPTGIAGELFF
v_gene: TRBV4-3; j_gene: TRBJ2-1; d_gene: TRBD2; abundance: NA; CDR3nt: TGCGCCAGCAGCCAAGGGAAGGTAGCGGGACGTCGTGAGCAGTTCTTC; CDR3aa: CASSQGKVAGRREQFF
v_gene: TRBV9; j_gene: TRBJ2-7; d_gene: TRBD1; abundance: few; CDR3nt: TGTGCCGGCAGTCCGGGACAGGGGGCGAACGAGCAGTACTTC; CDR3aa: CAGSPGQGANEQYF
v_gene: TRBV9; j_gene: TRBJ1-5; d_gene: TRBD1; abundance: NA; CDR3nt: TGTGCCAGCAGCGAGACAGGGGACAATCAGCCCCAGCATTTT; CDR3aa: CASSETGDNQPQHF
v_gene: TRBV5-6; j_gene: TRBJ2-5; d_gene: TRBD1; abundance: NA; CDR3nt: TGTGCCAGCATGACAGGGTCAAGGGGGGAGACCCAGTACTTC; CDR3aa: CASMTGSRGETQYF
v_gene: TRBV13; j_gene: TRBJ2-7; d_gene: TRBD2; abundance: few; CDR3nt: TGTGCCAGCAGCTCCAGACTAGCGGGGGCCTACGAGCAGTACTTC; CDR3aa: CASSSRLAGAYEQYF
v_gene: TRBV4-2; j_gene: TRBJ2-2; d_gene: NA; abundance: NA; CDR3nt: TGTGCCAGCAGCCAAGATAGTACTCCCAACACCGGGGAGCTGTTTTTT; CDR3aa: CASSQDSTPNTGELFF
v_gene: TRBV29-1; j_gene: TRBJ2-7; d_gene: NA; abundance: few; CDR3nt: TGCAGCGTTGAGAGGGGTGGAGCCGAGCAGTACTTC; CDR3aa: CSVERGGAEQYF
v_gene: TRBV6-1; j_gene: TRBJ2-7; d_gene: NA; abundance: few; CDR3nt: TGTGCCAGCACAGAACGGGGGACCTACGAGCAGTACTTC; CDR3aa: CASTERGTYEQYF
v_gene: TRBV18; j_gene: TRBJ2-1; d_gene: TRBD1; abundance: NA; CDR3nt: TGTGCCAGCTCACCACAGGGGGCGGGTTACAATGAGCAGTTCTTC; CDR3aa: CASSPQGAGYNEQFF
v_gene: TRBV30; j_gene: TRBJ1-5; d_gene: NA; abundance: NA; CDR3nt: TGTGCCTGGAGTGGGGACAATTTCAATCAGCCCCAGCATTTT; CDR3aa: CAWSGDNFNQPQHF
v_gene: TRBV7-2; j_gene: TRBJ2-7; d_gene: NA; abundance: NA; CDR3nt: TGTGCCAGCAGCTATACGACAGGAATCTACGAGCAGTACTTC; CDR3aa: CASSYTTGIYEQYF
v_gene: TRBV11-3; j_gene: TRBJ1-2; d_gene: NA; abundance: NA; CDR3nt: TGTGCCAGCAGCTCCGGGCCCAAGTCCGGGACGGAATATGGCTACACCTTC; CDR3aa: CASSSGPKSGTEYGYTF
v_gene: TRBV7-6; j_gene: TRBJ2-7; d_gene: TRBD2; abundance: few; CDR3nt: TGTGCCAGCAGCTTAGGGGGGACTAGCGGGAGTCAAGAGCAGTACTTC; CDR3aa: CASSLGGTSGSQEQYF
v_gene: TRBV5-5; j_gene: TRBJ2-5; d_gene: TRBD2; abundance: few; CDR3nt: TGTGCCACCTCGGAGCGGGAAGGGGAGACCCAGTACTTC; CDR3aa: CATSEREGETQYF
v_gene: TRBV7-8; j_gene: TRBJ1-4; d_gene: NA; abundance: few; CDR3nt: TGTGCCAGCAGCTTAGCGGCGAGACCCCATGAAAAACTGTTTTTT; CDR3aa: CASSLAARPHEKLFF
v_gene: TRBV12-3/TRBV12-4; j_gene: TRBJ2-4; d_gene: NA; abundance: NA; CDR3nt: TGTGCCAGCAGTTCAAGACCGACAGCCGAAAACATTCAGTACTTC; CDR3aa: CASSSRPTAENIQYF
v_gene: TRBV4-2; j_gene: TRBJ1-2; d_gene: NA; abundance: few; CDR3nt: TGTGCCAGCAGCCAAGAAGTAATGGAAGGCTACACCTTC; CDR3aa: CASSQEVMEGYTF
v_gene: TRBV12-3/TRBV12-4; j_gene: TRBJ1-3; d_gene: NA; abundance: NA; CDR3nt: TGTGCCAGCAGTCCCGGCGGGGGGGGCCACACCATATATTTT; CDR3aa: CASSPGGGGHTIYF
v_gene: TRBV9; j_gene: TRBJ2-5; d_gene: NA; abundance: NA; CDR3nt: TGTGCCAGCAGCGTAGTTTCGGGCGGGGGCGGTGAGACCCAGTACTTC; CDR3aa: CASSVVSGGGGETQYF
v_gene: TRBV12-3/TRBV12-4; j_gene: TRBJ1-2; d_gene: TRBD1; abundance: NA; CDR3nt: TGTGCCAGCAGCCTCGGACAGGTTAAGGGCTACACCTTC; CDR3aa: CASSLGQVKGYTF
v_gene: TRBV12-3/TRBV12-4; j_gene: TRBJ1-1; d_gene: NA; abundance: few; CDR3nt: TGTGCCAGCACCGTCGCCGAACGGGGAACTGAAGCTTTCTTT; CDR3aa: CASTVAERGTEAFF
v_gene: TRBV19; j_gene: TRBJ1-2; d_gene: NA; abundance: few; CDR3nt: TGTGCCAGTACCCCCATGAGCGGCTATGGCTACACCTTC; CDR3aa: CASTPMSGYGYTF
v_gene: TRBV28; j_gene: TRBJ2-1; d_gene: NA; abundance: few; CDR3nt: TGTGCCAGCAGTCGGGGGTGGGAGCACAATGAGCAGTTCTTC; CDR3aa: CASSRGWEHNEQFF
v_gene: TRBV11-2; j_gene: TRBJ2-3; d_gene: NA; abundance: NA; CDR3nt: TGTGCCAGCAGCCAATCGGGACTGGGAAACACAGATACGCAGTATTTT; CDR3aa: CASSQSGLGNTDTQYF
v_gene: TRBV2; j_gene: TRBJ1-1; d_gene: TRBD1; abundance: NA; CDR3nt: TGTGCCAGCAGTGCCCGTCGGGACAGGAACACTGAAGCTTTCTTT; CDR3aa: CASSARRDRNTEAFF
v_gene: TRBV24-1; j_gene: TRBJ2-3; d_gene: TRBD1; abundance: NA; CDR3nt: TGTGCCACCAGTGGACAGGGGGCGCTGAATACAGATACGCAGTATTTT; CDR3aa: CATSGQGALNTDTQYF
v_gene: TRBV7-6; j_gene: TRBJ2-7; d_gene: NA; abundance: NA; CDR3nt: TGTGCCAGCAGCTTAAGCCCGGGACTGGTTTACGAGCAGTACTTC; CDR3aa: CASSLSPGLVYEQYF
v_gene: TRBV20-1; j_gene: TRBJ2-5; d_gene: TRBD2; abundance: NA; CDR3nt: TGCAGTGCTAGAGGAGGTAGCGGGAGGGCCGGGGAGACCCAGTACTTC; CDR3aa: CSARGGSGRAGETQYF
v_gene: TRBV25-1; j_gene: TRBJ1-5; d_gene: NA; abundance: NA; CDR3nt: TGTGCCAGCAGTGAACCCGGATGGGGTCAGCCCCAGCATTTT; CDR3aa: CASSEPGWGQPQHF
v_gene: TRBV3-1; j_gene: TRBJ2-5; d_gene: NA; abundance: many; CDR3nt: TGTGCCAGCAGCGCCCCAGCGAACCAAGAGACCCAGTACTTC; CDR3aa: CASSAPANQETQYF